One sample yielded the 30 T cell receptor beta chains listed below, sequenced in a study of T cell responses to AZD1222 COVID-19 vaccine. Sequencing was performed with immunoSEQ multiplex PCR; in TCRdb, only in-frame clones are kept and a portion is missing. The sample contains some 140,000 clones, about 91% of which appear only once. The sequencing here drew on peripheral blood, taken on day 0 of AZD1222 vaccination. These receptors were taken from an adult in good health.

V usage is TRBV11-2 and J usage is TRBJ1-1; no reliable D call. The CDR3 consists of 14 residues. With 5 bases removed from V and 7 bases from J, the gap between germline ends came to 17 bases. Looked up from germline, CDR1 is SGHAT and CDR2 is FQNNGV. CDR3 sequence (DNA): TGTGCCAGCAGCCTCGCACGCTCCGGACTTGAAGCTTTCTTT. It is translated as CASSLARSGLEAFF.

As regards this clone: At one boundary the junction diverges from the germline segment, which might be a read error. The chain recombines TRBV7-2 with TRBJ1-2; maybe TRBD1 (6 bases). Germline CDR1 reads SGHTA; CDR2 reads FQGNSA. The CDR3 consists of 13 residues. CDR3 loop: CASSLGGGYGYTF. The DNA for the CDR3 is TGTGCCAGCAGCTTAGGGGGGGGCTATGGCTACACTTTC.

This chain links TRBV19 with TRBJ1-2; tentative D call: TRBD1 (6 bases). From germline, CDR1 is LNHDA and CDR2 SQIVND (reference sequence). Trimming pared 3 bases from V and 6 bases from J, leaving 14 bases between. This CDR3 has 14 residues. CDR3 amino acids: CASSMSGAHHGYTF. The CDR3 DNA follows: TGTGCCAGTAGTATGTCGGGGGCGCACCATGGCTACACCTTC.

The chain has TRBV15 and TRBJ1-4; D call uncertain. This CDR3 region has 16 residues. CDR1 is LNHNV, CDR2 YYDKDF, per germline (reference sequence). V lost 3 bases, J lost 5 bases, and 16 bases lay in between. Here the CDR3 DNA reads TGTGCCACCAGCAGCGACGAGGGAGGCGTCAATGAAAAACTGTTTTTT. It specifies CATSSDEGGVNEKLFF.

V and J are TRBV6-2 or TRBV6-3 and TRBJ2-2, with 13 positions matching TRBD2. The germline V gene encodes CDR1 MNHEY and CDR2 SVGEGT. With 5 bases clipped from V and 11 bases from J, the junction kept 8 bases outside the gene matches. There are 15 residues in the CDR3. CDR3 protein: CASSTPGLAGRELFF. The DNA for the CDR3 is TGTGCCAGCAGTACCCCGGGACTAGCGGGGAGAGAGCTGTTTTTT.

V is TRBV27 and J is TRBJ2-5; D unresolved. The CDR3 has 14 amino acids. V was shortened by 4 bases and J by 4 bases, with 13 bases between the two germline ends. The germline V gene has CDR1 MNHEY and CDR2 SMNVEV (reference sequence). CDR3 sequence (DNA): TGTGCCAGCAGTTCCTCCCAATCTAGAGAGACCCAGTACTTC. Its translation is CASSSSQSRETQYF.

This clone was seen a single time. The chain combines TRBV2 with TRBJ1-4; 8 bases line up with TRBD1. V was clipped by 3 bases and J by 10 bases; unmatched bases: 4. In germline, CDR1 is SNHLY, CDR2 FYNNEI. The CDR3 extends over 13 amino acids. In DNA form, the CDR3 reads TGTGCCAGCAGTGAGGACAGGGATGGAAAACTGTTTTTT. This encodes CASSEDRDGKLFF.

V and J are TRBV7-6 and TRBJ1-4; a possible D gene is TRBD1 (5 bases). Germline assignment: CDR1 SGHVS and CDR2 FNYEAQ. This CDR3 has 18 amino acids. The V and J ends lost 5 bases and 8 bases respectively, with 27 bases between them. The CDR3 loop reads CASSARIAPLSGEEKLFF. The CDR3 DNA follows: TGTGCCAGCAGCGCACGGATCGCTCCTTTGTCGGGGGAGGAAAAACTGTTTTTT.

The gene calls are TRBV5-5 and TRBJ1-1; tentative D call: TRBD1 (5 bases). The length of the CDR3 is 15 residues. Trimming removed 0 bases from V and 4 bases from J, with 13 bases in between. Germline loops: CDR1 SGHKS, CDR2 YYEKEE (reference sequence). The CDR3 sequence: CASSLDRDYLTEAFF. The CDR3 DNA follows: TGTGCCAGCAGCTTGGATAGGGACTACCTCACTGAAGCTTTCTTT.

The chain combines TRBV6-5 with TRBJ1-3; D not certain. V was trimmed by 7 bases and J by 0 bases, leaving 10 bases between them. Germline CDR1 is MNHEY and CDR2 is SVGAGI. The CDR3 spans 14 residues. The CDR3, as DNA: TGTGCCAGCACCTCGGTGAGCTCTGGAAACACCATATATTTT. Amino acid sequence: CASTSVSSGNTIYF.

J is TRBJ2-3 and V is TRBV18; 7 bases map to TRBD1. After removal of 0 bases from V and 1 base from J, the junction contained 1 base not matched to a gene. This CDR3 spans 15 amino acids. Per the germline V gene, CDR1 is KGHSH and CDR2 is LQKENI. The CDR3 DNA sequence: TGTGCCAGCTCACCACCGGGACAGCGCACAGATACGCAGTATTTT. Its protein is CASSPPGQRTDTQYF.

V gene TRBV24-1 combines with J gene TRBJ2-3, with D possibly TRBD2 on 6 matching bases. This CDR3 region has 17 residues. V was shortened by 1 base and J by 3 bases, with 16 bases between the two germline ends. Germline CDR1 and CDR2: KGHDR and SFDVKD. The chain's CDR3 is CATSDFSRAGKTDTQYF. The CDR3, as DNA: TGTGCCACCAGTGATTTCTCAAGGGCGGGGAAAACAGATACGCAGTATTTT.

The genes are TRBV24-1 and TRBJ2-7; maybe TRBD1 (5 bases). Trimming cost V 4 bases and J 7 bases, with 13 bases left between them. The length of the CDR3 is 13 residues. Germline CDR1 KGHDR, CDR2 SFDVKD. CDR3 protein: CATSDSQGGEQYF. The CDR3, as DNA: TGTGCCACCAGTGACTCCCAGGGTGGTGAGCAGTACTTC.

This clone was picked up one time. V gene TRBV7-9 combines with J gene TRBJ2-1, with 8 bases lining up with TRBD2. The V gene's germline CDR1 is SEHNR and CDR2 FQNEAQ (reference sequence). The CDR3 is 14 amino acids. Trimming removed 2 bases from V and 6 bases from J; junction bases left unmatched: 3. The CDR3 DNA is TGTGCCAGCAGCTTACGGGAGGGCCCCAATGAGCAGTTCTTC. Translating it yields CASSLREGPNEQFF.

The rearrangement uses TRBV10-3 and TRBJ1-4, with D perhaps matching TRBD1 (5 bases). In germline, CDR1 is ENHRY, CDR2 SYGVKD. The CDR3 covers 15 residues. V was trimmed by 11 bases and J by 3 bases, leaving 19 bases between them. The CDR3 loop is CASSPGGGSNEKLFF. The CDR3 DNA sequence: TGTGCCTCCTCACCGGGGGGAGGATCTAATGAAAAACTGTTTTTT.

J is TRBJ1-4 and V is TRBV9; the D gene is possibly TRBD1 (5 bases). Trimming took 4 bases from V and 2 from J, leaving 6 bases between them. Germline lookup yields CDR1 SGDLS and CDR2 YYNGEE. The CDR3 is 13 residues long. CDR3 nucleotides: TGTGCCAGCAGCCGGGACACTAATGAAAAACTGTTTTTT. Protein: CASSRDTNEKLFF.

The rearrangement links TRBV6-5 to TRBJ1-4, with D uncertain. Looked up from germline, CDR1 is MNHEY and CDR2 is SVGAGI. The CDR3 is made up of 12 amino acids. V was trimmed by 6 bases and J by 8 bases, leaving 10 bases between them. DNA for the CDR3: TGTGCCAGCAGGAGGGTAGACGAAAAACTGTTTTTT. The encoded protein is CASRRVDEKLFF.

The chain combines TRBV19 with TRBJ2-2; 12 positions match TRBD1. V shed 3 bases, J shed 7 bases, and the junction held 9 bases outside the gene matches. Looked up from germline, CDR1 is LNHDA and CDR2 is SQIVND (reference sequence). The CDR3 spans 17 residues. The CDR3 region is CASSIGTGGIVSGELFF. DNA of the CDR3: TGTGCCAGTAGTATTGGGACAGGGGGCATCGTCAGCGGGGAGCTGTTTTTT.

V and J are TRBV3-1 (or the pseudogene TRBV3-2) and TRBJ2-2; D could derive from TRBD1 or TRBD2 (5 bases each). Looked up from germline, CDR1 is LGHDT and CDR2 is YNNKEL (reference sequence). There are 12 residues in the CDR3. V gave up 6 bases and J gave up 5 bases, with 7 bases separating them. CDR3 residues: CASRRGTGELFF. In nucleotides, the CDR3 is TGTGCCAGCAGGAGGGGTACCGGGGAGCTGTTTTTT.

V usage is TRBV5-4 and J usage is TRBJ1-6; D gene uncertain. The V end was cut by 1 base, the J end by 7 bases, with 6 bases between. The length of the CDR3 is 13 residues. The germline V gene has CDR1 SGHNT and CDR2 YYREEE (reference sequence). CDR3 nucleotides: TGTGCCAGCAGCTTGTCCCCGAATTCACCCCTCCACTTT. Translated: CASSLSPNSPLHF. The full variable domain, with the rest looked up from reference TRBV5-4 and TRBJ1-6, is ETGVTQSPTHLIKTRGQQVTLRCSSQSGHNTVSWYQQALGQGPQFIFQYYREEENGRGNFPPRFSGLQFPNYSSELNVNALELDDSALYLCASSLSPNSPLHFGNGTRLTVT.

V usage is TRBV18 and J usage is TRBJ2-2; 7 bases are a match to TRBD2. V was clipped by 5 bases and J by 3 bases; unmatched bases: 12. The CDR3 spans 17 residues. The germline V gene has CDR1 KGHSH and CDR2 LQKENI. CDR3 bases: TGTGCCAGCTCAGGGCCTAGCGGACCCGGCTACACCGGGGAGCTGTTTTTT. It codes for CASSGPSGPGYTGELFF.

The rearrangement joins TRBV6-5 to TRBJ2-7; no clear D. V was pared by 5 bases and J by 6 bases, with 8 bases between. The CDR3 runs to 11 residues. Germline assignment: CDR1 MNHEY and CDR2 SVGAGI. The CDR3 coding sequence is TGTGCCAGCAGTCCTGTTGGCGAGCAGTACTTC. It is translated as CASSPVGEQYF.

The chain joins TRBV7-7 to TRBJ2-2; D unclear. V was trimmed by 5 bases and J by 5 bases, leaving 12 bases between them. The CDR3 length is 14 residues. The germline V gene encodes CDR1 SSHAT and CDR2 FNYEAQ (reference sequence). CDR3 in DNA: TGTGCCAGCAGCCCAGATGGGGTAACCGGGGAGCTGTTTTTT. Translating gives CASSPDGVTGELFF.

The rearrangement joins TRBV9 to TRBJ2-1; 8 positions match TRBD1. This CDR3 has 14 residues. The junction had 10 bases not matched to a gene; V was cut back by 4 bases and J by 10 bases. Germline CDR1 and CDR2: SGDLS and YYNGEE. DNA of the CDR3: TGTGCCAGCAGCTCATGGACAGGGTCCGGAGAGCAGTTCTTC. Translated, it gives CASSSWTGSGEQFF. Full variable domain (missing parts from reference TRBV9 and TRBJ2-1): DSGVTQTPKHLITATGQRVTLRCSPRSGDLSVYWYQQSLDQGLQFLIQYYNGEERAKGNILERFSAQQFPDLHSELNLSSLELGDSALYFCASSSWTGSGEQFFGPGTRLTVL.

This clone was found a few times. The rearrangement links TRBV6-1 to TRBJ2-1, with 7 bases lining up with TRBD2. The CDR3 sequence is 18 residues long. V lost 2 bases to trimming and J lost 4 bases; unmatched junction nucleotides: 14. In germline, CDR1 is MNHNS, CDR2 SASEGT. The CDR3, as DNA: TGTGCCAGCAGTGAAACGAAGTCAGGGCTAGCGGATTACAATGAGCAGTTCTTC. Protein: CASSETKSGLADYNEQFF.

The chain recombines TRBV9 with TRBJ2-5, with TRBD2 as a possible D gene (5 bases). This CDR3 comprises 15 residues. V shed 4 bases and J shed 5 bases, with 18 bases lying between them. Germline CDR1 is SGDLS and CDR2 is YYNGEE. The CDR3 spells CASSPRDNTGETQYF. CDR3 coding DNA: TGTGCCAGCAGCCCCCGAGACAACACGGGGGAGACCCAGTACTTC.

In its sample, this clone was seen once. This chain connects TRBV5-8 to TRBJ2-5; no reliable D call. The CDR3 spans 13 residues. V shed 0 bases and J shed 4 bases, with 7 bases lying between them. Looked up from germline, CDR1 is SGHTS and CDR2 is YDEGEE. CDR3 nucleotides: TGTGCCAGCAGCTTGGGTTTGCGAGAGACCCAGTACTTC. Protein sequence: CASSLGLRETQYF.

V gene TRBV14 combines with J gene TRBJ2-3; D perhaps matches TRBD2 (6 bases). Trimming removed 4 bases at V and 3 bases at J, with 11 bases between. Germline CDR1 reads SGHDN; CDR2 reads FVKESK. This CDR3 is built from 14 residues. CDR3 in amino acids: CASSPYGGTDTQYF. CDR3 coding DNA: TGTGCCAGCAGCCCTTACGGAGGGACAGATACGCAGTATTTT.

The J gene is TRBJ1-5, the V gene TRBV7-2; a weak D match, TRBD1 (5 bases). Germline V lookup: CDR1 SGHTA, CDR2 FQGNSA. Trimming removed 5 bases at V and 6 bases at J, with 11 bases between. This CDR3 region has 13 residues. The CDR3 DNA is TGTGCCAGCAGCGTGGTGGGGGGTCAGCCCCAGCATTTT. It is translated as CASSVVGGQPQHF.

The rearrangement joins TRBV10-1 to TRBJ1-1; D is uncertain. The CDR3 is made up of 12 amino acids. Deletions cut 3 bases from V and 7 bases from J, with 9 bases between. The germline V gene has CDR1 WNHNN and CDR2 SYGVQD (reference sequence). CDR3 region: CASSEPGHEAFF. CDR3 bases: TGCGCCAGCAGTGAACCCGGGCATGAAGCTTTCTTT.